The subject of this entry is one T cell receptor beta chain. The junction departs from germline at one end; a sequencing error may be responsible. This sample is drawn from a study of blood T cells in healthy people across ages. Next came a second PCR, run for about 7 to 12 cycles, which used a sample-barcoded 5' primer along with a J-beta primer mix. One entry per CDR3 protein, called by TCRdb with MiXCR from the 5' RACE reads. The sample includes over 750,000 distinct CDR3 sequences, just under 25% of them seen just once. These same data were also listed under a study on T cells of mothers and their children.

The sequence derives from a boy aged 5-17 years in good health. Sequencing used blood.

The CDR3 nucleotides read TGTGCCAGCAGTGCTGCCGGGACGGTCCAAGATTTT. Its translation is CASSAAGTVQDF. The chain combines TRBV2 with TRBJ2-3; D tentatively reads TRBD1 or TRBD2 (5 bases each). Per germline, CDR1 SNHLY and CDR2 FYNNEI. The CDR3 has 12 amino acids.